This T cell receptor (beta chain) is from a study of molecular identifiers for immune sequencing clone quantification. Study-level points and caveats: Spiked Jurkat TCR RNA from one cell was reportedly detectable among about 1 million naive cells.

Sorting isolated naive CD8 T cells as CD8+CD4-CCR7+CD45RA+ events. Via MiXCR, TCRdb re-called the PCR reads, giving one row per CDR3 protein. The sample includes around 460,000 distinct CDR3 sequences, about a fifth of them seen just once. Trimming pared 0 bases from V and 5 bases from J, leaving 17 bases between. This CDR3 spans 16 amino acids. Germline V lookup: CDR1 LGHNA, CDR2 YNFKEQ. About this clonotype: The antigen is not known. Just one base apart from a much larger clone, this may be a read error.

The sample taken for sequencing was naive CD8+ T cells from blood, with Jurkat cell RNA spiked in. As for subset: FACS-sorted CD8+CD4-CCR7+CD45RA+ naive T cells. The gene calls are TRBV4-2 and TRBJ2-7, with D possibly being TRBD1 or TRBD2 (7 bases each). This TCR came from a human donor in good health. Some libraries in this study had Jurkat cell RNA spiked in. CDR3 amino acids: CASSQDSVGGGNEQYF. CDR3 DNA sequence: TGTGCCAGCAGCCAAGATTCGGTGGGAGGGGGCAACGAGCAGTACTTC.